This T cell receptor beta chain was observed in a study of shared clonotypes between healthy human individuals. Study results and caveats: Naive CD4 clonotype sharing across several donors was about 5%.

Unmatched junction bases numbered 9, after V lost 4 bases and J lost 2 bases. The CDR3 spans 16 residues. Germline lookup yields CDR1 PRHDT and CDR2 FYEKMQ (reference sequence). The data were produced by immunoSEQ multiplex PCR, yet TCRdb's version contains in-frame clones alone and is incomplete. The sample yields about 2 million clones, roughly 95% seen once. CD45RO-negative, CCR7-selected cells formed the naive CD8 fraction, which excluded terminally differentiated effector memory CD45RA+ cells. For this clone: What it binds is unknown.

This sequence joins TRBV13 and TRBJ2-3, with TRBD2 matching 7 bases. The receptor's source is a man younger than 30 in good health. The material sequenced was naive CD8+ T cells sorted from blood. CDR3 DNA: TGTGCCAGCAGCTCCGGGGCCAGCGGGAACACAGATACGCAGTATTTT. Translation gives CASSSGASGNTDTQYF.